The present TCR beta chain was sequenced within a study of T-cell memory formation after mild COVID-19. Overall study: TCR clusters were mostly donor specific. Findings and limits, study-wide: Within pre-infection memory, some responding clones were found, suggesting cross-reactive memory joined. Second-wave clones with a day 37 peak had unconfirmed SARS-CoV-2 specificity.

Each CDR3 protein gets one entry after TCRdb re-called the 5' RACE reads with MiXCR. The sample yields more than 150,000 distinct CDR3 sequences, 20% to 25% seen once. A word on this clonotype: Its specificity is not known.

Trimming stripped 8 bases from V and 4 bases from J, with 7 bases between. The CDR3 extends over 11 amino acids. The receptor was isolated from an adult woman who had mild COVID-19 (a few samples of this study predate the infection). Cell type and time point are not known. J is TRBJ2-3 and V is TRBV12-3 or TRBV12-4; D remains unclear. The sample comprised PBMCs or a T cell subset sorted from them (not recorded which). In DNA, the CDR3 is TGTGCCAGCGGCTCCCCAGATACGCAGTATTTT. It codes for CASGSPDTQYF.